This passage covers 3 T cell receptor beta chains from one sample sequenced in a study of blood T cell repertoires in COVID-19. Assay: immunoSEQ multiplex PCR; the TCRdb copy retains only in-frame clones and omits some. The table lists some 290,000 clones, roughly 90% of them singletons, with under 1.1% in the top ten. What was sequenced was peripheral blood. These TCRs come from a woman in her 40s with COVID-19, enrolled during active disease.

V usage is TRBV27 and J usage is TRBJ2-5, with 7 bases matching TRBD1. Per germline, CDR1 MNHEY and CDR2 SMNVEV (reference sequence). V trimming: 5 bases; J trimming: 1 base; junction bases outside the gene matches: 10. The CDR3 has 16 amino acids. DNA for the CDR3: TGTGCCAGCAGTCCCGACCCCGGGACAGCCCAAGAGACCCAGTACTTC. Protein sequence: CASSPDPGTAQETQYF.

The V gene is TRBV7-9, the J gene TRBJ2-7; 7 bases fit TRBD1. V shed 1 base and J 2 bases; nucleotides not matched to a gene: 5. The V gene's germline CDR1 is SEHNR and CDR2 FQNEAQ (reference sequence). CDR3 length: 15 residues. DNA for the CDR3: TGTGCCAGCAGCTTAGTTTCGGGACAGCCCTACGAGCAGTACTTC. Translating gives CASSLVSGQPYEQYF. The entire variable domain, with the rest obtained from reference TRBV7-9 and TRBJ2-7, is as follows: DTGVSQNPRHKITKRGQNVTFRCDPISEHNRLYWYRQTLGQGPEFLTYFQNEAQLEKSRLLSDRFSAERPKGSFSTLEIQRTEQGDSAMYLCASSLVSGQPYEQYFGPGTRLTVT.

Only one count was recorded for this clone. V is TRBV6-1 and J is TRBJ2-7, with 8 bases matching TRBD2. The CDR3 extends over 14 amino acids. CDR1 MNHNS and CDR2 SASEGT come from the germline V gene. Trimming took 3 bases from V and 7 from J; bases not matched to a gene: 8. The CDR3 region has the DNA TGTGCCAGCAGTGAGTTAGCGGGACCGGGGGAGCAGTACTTC. Protein: CASSELAGPGEQYF.